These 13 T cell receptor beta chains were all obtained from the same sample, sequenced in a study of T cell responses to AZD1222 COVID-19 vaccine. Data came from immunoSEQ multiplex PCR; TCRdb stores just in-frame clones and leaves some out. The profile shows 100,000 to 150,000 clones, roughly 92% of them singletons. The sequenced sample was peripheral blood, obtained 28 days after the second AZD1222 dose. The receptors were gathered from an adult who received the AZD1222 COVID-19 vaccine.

For the CDR3, the DNA is TGTGCCAGCGGGGACCCGGGGCGGGAGCAGTTCTTC. Translated: CASGDPGREQFF. The rearrangement links TRBV28 to TRBJ2-1; D may match TRBD1 or TRBD2 (5 bases each). Trimming took 8 bases from V and 10 from J, leaving 15 bases between them. The CDR3 is 12 residues long. In germline, CDR1 is MDHEN, CDR2 SYDVKM.

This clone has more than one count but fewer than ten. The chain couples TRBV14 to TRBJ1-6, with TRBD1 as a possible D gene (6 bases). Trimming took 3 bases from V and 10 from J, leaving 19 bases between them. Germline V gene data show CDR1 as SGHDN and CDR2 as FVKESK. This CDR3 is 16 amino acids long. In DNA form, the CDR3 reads TGTGCCAGCAGCCAGGAGGGCAGGGGAAAAGGATCACCCCTCCACTTT. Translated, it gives CASSQEGRGKGSPLHF.

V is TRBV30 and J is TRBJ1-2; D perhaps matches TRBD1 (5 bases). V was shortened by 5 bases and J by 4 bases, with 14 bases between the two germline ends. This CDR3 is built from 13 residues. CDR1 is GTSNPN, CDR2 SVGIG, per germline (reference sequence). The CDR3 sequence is CAWQSGTGYGYTF. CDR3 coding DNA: TGTGCCTGGCAGTCCGGGACTGGCTATGGCTACACCTTC.

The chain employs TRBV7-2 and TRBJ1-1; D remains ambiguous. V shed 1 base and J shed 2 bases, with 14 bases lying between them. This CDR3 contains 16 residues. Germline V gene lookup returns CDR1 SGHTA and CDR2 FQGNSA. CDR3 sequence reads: CASSLGLLTENTEAFF. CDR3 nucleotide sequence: TGTGCCAGCAGCTTAGGGCTTTTGACGGAAAACACTGAAGCTTTCTTT.

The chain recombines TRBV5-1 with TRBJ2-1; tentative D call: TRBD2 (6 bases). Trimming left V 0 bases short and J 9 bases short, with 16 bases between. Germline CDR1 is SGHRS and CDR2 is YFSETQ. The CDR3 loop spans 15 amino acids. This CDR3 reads CASSLGPGEVSEQFF. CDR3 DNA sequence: TGCGCCAGCAGCTTGGGACCGGGAGAGGTATCTGAGCAGTTCTTC.

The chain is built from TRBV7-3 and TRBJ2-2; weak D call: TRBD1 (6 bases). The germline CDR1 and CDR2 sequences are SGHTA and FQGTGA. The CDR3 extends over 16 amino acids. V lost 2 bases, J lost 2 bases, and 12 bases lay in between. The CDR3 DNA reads TGTGCCAGCAGCTTAGGTTCGGGACAAAACACCGGGGAGCTGTTTTTT. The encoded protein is CASSLGSGQNTGELFF.

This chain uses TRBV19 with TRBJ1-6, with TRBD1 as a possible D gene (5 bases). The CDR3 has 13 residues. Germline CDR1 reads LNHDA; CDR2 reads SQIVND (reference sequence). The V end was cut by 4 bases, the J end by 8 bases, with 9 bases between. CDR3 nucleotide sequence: TGTGCCAGTAGTAGCCAGGGAGATTCACCCCTCCACTTT. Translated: CASSSQGDSPLHF.

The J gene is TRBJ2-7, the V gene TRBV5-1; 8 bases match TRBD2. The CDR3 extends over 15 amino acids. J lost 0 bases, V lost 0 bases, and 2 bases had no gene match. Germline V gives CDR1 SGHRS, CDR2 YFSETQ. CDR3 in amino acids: CASSLELAGSYEQYF. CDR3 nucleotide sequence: TGCGCCAGCAGCTTGGAGCTAGCGGGCTCCTACGAGCAGTACTTC.

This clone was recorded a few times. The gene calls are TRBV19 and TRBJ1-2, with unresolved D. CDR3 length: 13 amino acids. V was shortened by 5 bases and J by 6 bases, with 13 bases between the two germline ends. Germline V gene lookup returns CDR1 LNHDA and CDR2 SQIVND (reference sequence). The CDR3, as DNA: TGTGCCAGTAGTTACCGGATTACAGATGGCTACACCTTC. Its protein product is CASSYRITDGYTF.

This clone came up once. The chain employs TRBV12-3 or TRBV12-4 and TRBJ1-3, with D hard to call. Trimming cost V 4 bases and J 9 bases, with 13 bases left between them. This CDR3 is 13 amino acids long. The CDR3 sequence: CASSWREELTIYF. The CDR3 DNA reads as TGTGCCAGCAGTTGGAGGGAGGAGCTCACCATATATTTT.

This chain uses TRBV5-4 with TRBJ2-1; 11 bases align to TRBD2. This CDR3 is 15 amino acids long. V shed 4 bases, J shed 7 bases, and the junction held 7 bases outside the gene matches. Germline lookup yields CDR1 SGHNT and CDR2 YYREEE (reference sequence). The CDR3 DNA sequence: TGTGCCAGCAGCCCGCTAGCGGGAGGTACGAATGAGCAGTTCTTC. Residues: CASSPLAGGTNEQFF.

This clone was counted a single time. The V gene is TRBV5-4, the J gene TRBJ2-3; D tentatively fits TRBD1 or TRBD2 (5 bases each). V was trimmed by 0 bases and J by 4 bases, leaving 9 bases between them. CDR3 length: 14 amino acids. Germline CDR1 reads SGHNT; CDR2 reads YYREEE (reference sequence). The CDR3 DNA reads TGTGCCAGCAGCTTGGGGGGGAGTGCAGATACGCAGTATTTT. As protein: CASSLGGSADTQYF.

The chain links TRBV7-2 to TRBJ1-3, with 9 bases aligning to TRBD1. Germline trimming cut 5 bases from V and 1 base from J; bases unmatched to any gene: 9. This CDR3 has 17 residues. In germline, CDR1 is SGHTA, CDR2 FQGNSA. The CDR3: CASSLSQGARSGNTIYF. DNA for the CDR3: TGTGCCAGCAGCCTATCACAGGGGGCGAGATCTGGAAACACCATATATTTT.